This T cell receptor beta chain was sequenced for a study of response to subunit inactivated influenza vaccine. The length of the CDR3 is 13 residues. Germline V gene lookup returns CDR1 LGHNA and CDR2 YSLEER. The trim removed 3 bases at V and 8 bases at J, leaving 6 bases unmatched. The sample holds many counts of this clonotype. Its antigen is still unknown. Regarding the study as a whole: Authors suggested each seasonal influenza vaccination recruits few new T cells.

TCRdb itself ran the RT-PCR reads through MiXCR, one entry per CDR3 protein. The data contain about 300,000 distinct CDR3 sequences, around a fifth of them singletons. The clonotype originates from a man aged 45-69 years who received an inactivated influenza vaccine. The material sequenced was PBMCs from blood, taken roughly 20 months after vaccination. This chain connects TRBV4-3 to TRBJ2-7, with 8 bases that match TRBD1. The CDR3 bases are TGCGCCAGCAGCCAGTCCACAGGGGGGAAGCAGTACTTC. Encoded protein: CASSQSTGGKQYF.